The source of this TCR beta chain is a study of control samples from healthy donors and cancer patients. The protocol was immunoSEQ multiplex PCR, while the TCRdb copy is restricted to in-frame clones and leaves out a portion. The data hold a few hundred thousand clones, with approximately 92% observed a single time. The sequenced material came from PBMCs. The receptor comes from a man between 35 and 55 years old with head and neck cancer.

The DNA of the CDR3 is TGTGCCACGCGTTACAGGGAGGGCACCTACGAGCAGTACTTC. As protein: CATRYREGTYEQYF. The chain recombines TRBV10-3 with TRBJ2-7; tentatively, D is TRBD2 (7 bases). Trimming took 10 bases from V and 2 from J, leaving 18 bases between them. Germline V CDR1 and CDR2: ENHRY, SYGVKD. This CDR3 has 14 residues.